A selection of T cell receptor beta chains follows, all from one sample in a study of T-cell memory formation after mild COVID-19. TCRdb re-derived calls from the 5' RACE reads in MiXCR, one entry per CDR3 protein. Found here are around 60,000 distinct CDR3 sequences, 9.5% of them singletons; the top ten hold 1.2%. The sample was PBMCs or a T cell subset sorted from them (not recorded which). The receptors were sampled from a man between 18 and 35 years old who had mild COVID-19 (a few samples of this study predate the infection). Cell type and time point are not known. CDR3s include the opening cysteine and the closing phenylalanine or tryptophan.

J gene: TRBJ2-2; V gene: TRBV10-3; CDR3 protein: CAISEPRGSSGGPNTGELFF
J gene: TRBJ2-2; V gene: TRBV5-1; CDR3 protein: CASRSIPDTGELFF
J gene: TRBJ2-3; V gene: TRBV6-5; CDR3 protein: CASSYTGLAGGTQYF
J gene: TRBJ2-1; V gene: TRBV7-9; CDR3 protein: CASSQFSGGAGNEQFF
J gene: TRBJ1-6; V gene: TRBV5-1; CDR3 protein: CASSSGNSPLHF
J gene: TRBJ2-2; V gene: TRBV5-1; CDR3 protein: CASSLVAGANTGELFF
J gene: TRBJ2-7; V gene: TRBV5-1; CDR3 protein: CASSWDNTYEQYF
J gene: TRBJ2-7; V gene: TRBV7-3; CDR3 protein: CASSLSWLGEQYF
J gene: TRBJ2-4; V gene: TRBV5-1; CDR3 protein: CASSVLGGNIQYF
J gene: TRBJ2-1; V gene: TRBV20-1; CDR3 protein: CSAPGQGSYNEQFF
J gene: TRBJ1-6; V gene: TRBV7-2; CDR3 protein: CASSLRQGDSPLHF
J gene: TRBJ1-3; V gene: TRBV29-1; CDR3 protein: CSVRAQSGNTIYF
J gene: TRBJ1-2; V gene: TRBV4-1; CDR3 protein: CASSHGAGVNYGYTF
J gene: TRBJ2-5; V gene: TRBV5-5; CDR3 protein: CASSLAGTEETQYF